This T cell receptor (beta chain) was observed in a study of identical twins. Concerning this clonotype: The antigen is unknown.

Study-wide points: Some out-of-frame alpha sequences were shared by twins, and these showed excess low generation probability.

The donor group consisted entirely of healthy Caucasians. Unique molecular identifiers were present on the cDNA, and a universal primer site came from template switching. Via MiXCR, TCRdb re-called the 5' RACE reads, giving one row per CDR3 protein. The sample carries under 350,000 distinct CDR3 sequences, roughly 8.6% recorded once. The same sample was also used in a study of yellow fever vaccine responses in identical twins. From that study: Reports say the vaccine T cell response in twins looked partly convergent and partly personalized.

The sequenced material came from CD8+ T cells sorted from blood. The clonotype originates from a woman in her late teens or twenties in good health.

The CDR3 DNA is TGTGCCAGCATTGGGGTTGACTCTGGGGCCAACGTCCTGACTTTC. Translated, it gives CASIGVDSGANVLTF. The V gene is TRBV2, the J gene TRBJ2-6; D not certain. This CDR3 has 15 residues. Germline assignment: CDR1 SNHLY and CDR2 FYNNEI. The V gene lost 7 bases and the J gene lost 0 bases, with 10 bases spanning the gap.